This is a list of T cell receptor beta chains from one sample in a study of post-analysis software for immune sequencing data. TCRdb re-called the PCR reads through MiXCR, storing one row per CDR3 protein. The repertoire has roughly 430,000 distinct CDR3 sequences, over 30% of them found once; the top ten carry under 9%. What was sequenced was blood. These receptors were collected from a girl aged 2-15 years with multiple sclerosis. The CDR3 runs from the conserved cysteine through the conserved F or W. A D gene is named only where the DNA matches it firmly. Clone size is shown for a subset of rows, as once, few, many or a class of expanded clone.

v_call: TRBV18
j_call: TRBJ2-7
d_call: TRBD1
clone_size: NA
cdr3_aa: CASSPQGTASSLIHEQYF
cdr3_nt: TGTGCCAGCTCACCACAGGGGACAGCTAGTTCTCTCATCCACGAGCAGTACTTC

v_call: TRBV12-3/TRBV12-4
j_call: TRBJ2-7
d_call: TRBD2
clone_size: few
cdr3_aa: CASSLALPLAGGPLPPNYEQYF
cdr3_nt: TGTGCCAGCAGTTTAGCGCTACCCCTAGCGGGAGGGCCGCTCCCCCCAAACTACGAGCAGTACTTC

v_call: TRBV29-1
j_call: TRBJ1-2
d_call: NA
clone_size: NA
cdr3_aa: CSVALRAINYGYTF
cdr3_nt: TGCAGCGTTGCGCTTAGGGCAATCAACTATGGCTACACCTTC

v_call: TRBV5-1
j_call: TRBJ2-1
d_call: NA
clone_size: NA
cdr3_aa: CASSPDGGSYNEQFF
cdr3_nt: TGCGCCAGCAGCCCGGACGGAGGCTCCTACAATGAGCAGTTCTTC

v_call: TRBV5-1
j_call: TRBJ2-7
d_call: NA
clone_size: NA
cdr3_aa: CASSFTHTYEQYF
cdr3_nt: TGCGCCAGCAGCTTTACCCATACCTACGAGCAGTACTTC

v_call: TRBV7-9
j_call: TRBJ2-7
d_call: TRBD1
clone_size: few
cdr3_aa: CASTEAGTGIPEQYF
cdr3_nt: TGTGCCAGCACCGAAGCCGGGACAGGGATCCCCGAGCAGTACTTC

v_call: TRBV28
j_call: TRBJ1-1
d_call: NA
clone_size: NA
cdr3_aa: CASSFRSRGTEAFF
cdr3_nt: TGTGCCAGCAGCTTCAGATCTCGGGGCACTGAAGCTTTCTTT

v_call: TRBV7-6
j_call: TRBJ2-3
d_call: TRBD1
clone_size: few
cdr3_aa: CASSHTGTVVGTDTQYF
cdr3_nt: TGTGCCAGCAGCCACACCGGGACAGTCGTCGGCACAGATACGCAGTATTTT

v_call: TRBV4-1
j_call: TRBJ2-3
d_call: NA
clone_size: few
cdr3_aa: CASSQDHGPTDTQYF
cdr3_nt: TGCGCCAGCAGCCAAGATCACGGCCCCACAGATACGCAGTATTTT

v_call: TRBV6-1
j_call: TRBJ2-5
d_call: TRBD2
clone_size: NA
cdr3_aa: CASRTSGRGNEQYF
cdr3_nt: TGTGCCAGCAGGACTAGCGGGAGGGGCAATGAGCAGTACTTC

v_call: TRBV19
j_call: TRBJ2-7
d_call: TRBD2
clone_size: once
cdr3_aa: CASRPSPGLAGDEQYF
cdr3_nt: TGTGCCAGTAGACCTAGTCCGGGACTAGCGGGTGACGAGCAGTACTTC

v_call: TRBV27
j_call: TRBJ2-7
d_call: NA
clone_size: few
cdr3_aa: CASSLYGGGAYEQYF
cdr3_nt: TGTGCCAGCAGTTTATATGGCGGGGGCGCCTACGAGCAGTACTTC

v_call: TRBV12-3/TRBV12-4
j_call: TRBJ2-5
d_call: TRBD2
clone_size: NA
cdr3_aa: CASSLREGPLKYF
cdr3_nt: TGTGCCAGCAGTTTACGGGAGGGGCCTTTGAAGTACTTC

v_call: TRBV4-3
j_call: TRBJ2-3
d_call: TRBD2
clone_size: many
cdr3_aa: CASSRLATSTDTQYF
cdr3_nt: TGCGCCAGCAGCCGACTAGCGACTAGCACAGATACGCAGTATTTT

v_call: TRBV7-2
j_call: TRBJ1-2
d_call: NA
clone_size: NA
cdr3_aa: CASRRQVSNGYTF
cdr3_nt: TGTGCCAGCAGGAGACAGGTTTCGAACGGCTACACCTTC

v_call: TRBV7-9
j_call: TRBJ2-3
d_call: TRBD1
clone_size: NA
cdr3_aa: CASSVRGQGSTDTRYF
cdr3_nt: TGTGCCAGCAGTGTAAGGGGACAGGGAAGCACAGATACGCGGTATTTT

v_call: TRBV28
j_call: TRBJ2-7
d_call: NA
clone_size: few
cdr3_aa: CASSSFRGYYEQYF
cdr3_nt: TGTGCCAGCAGCTCCTTCCGGGGATACTACGAGCAGTACTTC

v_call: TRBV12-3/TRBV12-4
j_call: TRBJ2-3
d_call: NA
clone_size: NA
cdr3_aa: CASSFPGTNTQYF
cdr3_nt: TGTGCCAGCAGTTTCCCGGGAACAAATACGCAGTATTTT

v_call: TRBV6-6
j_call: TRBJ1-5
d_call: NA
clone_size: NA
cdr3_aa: CASSQQGKDQPQHF
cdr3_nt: TGTGCCAGCAGTCAGCAGGGGAAGGATCAGCCCCAGCATTTT

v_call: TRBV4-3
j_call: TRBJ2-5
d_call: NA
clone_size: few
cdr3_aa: CASSQGYVGSLQETQYF
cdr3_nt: TGCGCCAGCAGCCAAGGGTACGTCGGCAGCCTCCAAGAGACCCAGTACTTC

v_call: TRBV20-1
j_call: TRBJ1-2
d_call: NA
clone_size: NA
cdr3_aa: CSATLIGLYGYTF
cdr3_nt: TGCAGTGCAACGTTAATAGGGCTCTATGGCTACACCTTC

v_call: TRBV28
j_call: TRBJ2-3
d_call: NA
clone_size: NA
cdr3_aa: CASSFTSAVPTDTQYF
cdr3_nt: TGTGCCAGCAGTTTTACAAGCGCGGTACCCACAGATACGCAGTATTTT

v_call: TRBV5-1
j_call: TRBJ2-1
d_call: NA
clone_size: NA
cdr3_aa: CASSAEGPSSYNEQFF
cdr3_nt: TGCGCCAGCAGCGCGGAGGGACCGAGCTCCTACAATGAGCAGTTCTTC

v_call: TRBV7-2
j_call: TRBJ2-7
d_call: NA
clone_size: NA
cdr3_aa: CASSTRATYEQYF
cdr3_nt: TGTGCCAGCAGCACCCGCGCCACCTACGAGCAGTACTTC

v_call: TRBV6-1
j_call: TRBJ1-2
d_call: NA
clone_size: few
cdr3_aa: CASTVTGYGYTF
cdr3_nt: TGTGCCAGCACCGTAACTGGCTATGGCTACACCTTC

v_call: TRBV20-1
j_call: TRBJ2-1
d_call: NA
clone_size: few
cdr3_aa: CSVLGVLRSSYNEQFF
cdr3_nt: TGCAGTGTACTGGGGGTCCTTAGAAGCTCCTACAATGAGCAGTTCTTC

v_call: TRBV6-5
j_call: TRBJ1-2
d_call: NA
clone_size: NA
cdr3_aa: CASSYRDQRGYTF
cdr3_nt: TGTGCCAGCAGTTACAGGGACCAACGTGGCTACACCTTC

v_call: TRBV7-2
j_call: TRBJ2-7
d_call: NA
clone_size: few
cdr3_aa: CASSEAIAYEQYF
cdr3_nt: TGTGCCAGCAGCGAAGCGATAGCCTACGAGCAGTACTTC

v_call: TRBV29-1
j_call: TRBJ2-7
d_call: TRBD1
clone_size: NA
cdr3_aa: CSVGLQGSYEQYF
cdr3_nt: TGCAGCGTGGGCCTACAGGGGTCCTACGAGCAGTACTTC

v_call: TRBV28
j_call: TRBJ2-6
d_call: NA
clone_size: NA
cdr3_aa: CASSLLRTVTSGANVLTF
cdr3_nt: TGTGCCAGCAGTTTATTACGGACAGTAACCTCTGGGGCCAACGTCCTGACTTTC

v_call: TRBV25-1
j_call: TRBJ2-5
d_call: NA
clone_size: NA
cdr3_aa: CASSEYRRGYQETQYF
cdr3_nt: TGTGCCAGCAGTGAATACCGGAGAGGGTACCAAGAGACCCAGTACTTC

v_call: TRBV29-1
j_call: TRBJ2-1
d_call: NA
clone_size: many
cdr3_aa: CSVEAWGGANNEQFF
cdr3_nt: TGCAGCGTTGAAGCTTGGGGAGGCGCCAACAATGAGCAGTTCTTC

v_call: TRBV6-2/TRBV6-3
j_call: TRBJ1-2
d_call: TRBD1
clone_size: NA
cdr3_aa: CASSYAGGFGYTF
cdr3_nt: TGTGCCAGCAGTTACGCAGGGGGCTTTGGCTACACCTTC

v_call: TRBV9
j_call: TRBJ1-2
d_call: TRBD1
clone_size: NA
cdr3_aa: CASSVVRDREGYGYTF
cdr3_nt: TGTGCCAGCAGCGTAGTCCGGGACAGGGAGGGCTATGGCTACACCTTC

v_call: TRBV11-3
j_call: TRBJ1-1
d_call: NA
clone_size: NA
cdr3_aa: CASRGRDSATEAFF
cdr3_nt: TGTGCCAGCAGAGGCCGGGACTCGGCGACCGAAGCTTTCTTT

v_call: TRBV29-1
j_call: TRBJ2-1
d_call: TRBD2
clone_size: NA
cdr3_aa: CSFPQGSGRINNEQFF
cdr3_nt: TGCAGCTTCCCTCAGGGTAGCGGGAGGATCAACAATGAGCAGTTCTTC

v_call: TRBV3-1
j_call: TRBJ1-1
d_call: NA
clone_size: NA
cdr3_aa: CASSLGAVKAFF
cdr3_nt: TGTGCCAGCAGCCTCGGGGCAGTGAAAGCTTTCTTT

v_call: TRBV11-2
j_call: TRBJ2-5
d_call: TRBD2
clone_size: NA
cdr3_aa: CASSRLGGRETQYF
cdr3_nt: TGTGCCAGCAGCCGACTCGGGGGGAGAGAGACCCAGTACTTC

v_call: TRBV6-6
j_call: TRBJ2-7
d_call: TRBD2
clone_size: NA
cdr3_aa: CASSIAGERTYEQYF
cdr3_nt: TGTGCCAGCAGCATAGCGGGAGAGAGGACCTACGAGCAGTACTTC

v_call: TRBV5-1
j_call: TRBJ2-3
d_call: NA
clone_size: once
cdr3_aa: CASTQEPEVDTQYF
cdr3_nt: TGCGCCAGCACCCAGGAACCTGAGGTAGATACGCAGTATTTT

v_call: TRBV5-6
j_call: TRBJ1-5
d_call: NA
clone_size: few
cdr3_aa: CASSLAGTLEGSNQPQHF
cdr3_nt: TGTGCCAGCAGCTTGGCGGGGACATTAGAGGGTAGCAATCAGCCCCAGCATTTT

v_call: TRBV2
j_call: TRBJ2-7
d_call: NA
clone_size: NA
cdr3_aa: CASSGDTYEQYF
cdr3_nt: TGTGCCAGCAGTGGGGACACCTACGAGCAGTACTTC

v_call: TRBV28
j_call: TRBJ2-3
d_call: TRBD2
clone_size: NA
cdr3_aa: CASSLNSGGTTSTDTQYF
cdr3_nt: TGTGCCAGCAGTTTAAATAGCGGGGGCACCACTAGCACAGATACGCAGTATTTT

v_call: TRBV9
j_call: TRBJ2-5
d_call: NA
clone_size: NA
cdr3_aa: CASSPHSQETQYF
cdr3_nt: TGTGCCAGCAGCCCCCATTCCCAAGAGACCCAGTACTTC

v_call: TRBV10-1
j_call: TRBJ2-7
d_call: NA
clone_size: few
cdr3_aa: CASSESRSGIYEQYF
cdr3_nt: TGCGCCAGCAGTGAGTCTCGATCAGGGATCTACGAGCAGTACTTC

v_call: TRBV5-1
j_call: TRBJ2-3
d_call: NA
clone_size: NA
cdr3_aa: CASRRDLTSTDTQYF
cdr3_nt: TGCGCCAGCAGGCGGGACTTGACTTCCACAGATACGCAGTATTTT

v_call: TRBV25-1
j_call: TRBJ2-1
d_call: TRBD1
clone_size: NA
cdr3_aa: CASSGQGRTNEQFF
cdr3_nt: TGTGCCAGCAGTGGACAGGGGCGAACCAATGAGCAGTTCTTC

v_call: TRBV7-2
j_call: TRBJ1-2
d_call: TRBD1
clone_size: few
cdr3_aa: CASSLPRTGDYGYTF
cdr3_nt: TGTGCCAGCAGCTTACCCCGCACAGGGGACTATGGCTACACCTTC

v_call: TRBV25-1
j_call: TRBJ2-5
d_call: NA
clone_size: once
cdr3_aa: CASGEIKPQETQYF
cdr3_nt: TGTGCCAGCGGTGAAATTAAACCACAAGAGACCCAGTACTTC

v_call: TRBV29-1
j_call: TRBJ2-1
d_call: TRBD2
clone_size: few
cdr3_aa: CSVLAGGASEQFF
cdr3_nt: TGCAGCGTACTGGCGGGAGGTGCGAGTGAGCAGTTCTTC

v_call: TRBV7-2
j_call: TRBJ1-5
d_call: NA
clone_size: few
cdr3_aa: CASSRQVDNQPQHF
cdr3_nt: TGTGCCAGCAGCCGACAGGTGGACAATCAGCCCCAGCATTTT